A single sample gave rise to the 17 T cell receptor beta chains below, sequenced in a study of cytomegalovirus exposure and HLA in healthy donors. The PCR ran on 60 Vbeta and 13 Jbeta primers. Clones were read by immunoSEQ multiplex PCR, and TCRdb kept only the in-frame ones, dropping some. The data show about 160,000 clones, 79% seen once. The sequenced material came from PBMCs. These receptors came from a man aged 50 to 60 in good health and CMV-seropositive.

This clone was detected a few times. The J gene is TRBJ2-5, the V gene TRBV15, with D possibly TRBD2 on 6 matching bases. Germline values: CDR1 LNHNV, CDR2 YYDKDF (reference sequence). The CDR3 is 13 residues long. V was trimmed by 0 bases and J by 5 bases, leaving 7 bases between them. DNA of the CDR3: TGTGCCACCAGCAGAGATGGGAGGGAGACCCAGTACTTC. It specifies CATSRDGRETQYF.

The CDR3 region is CATSRWSSETQYF. CDR3 nucleotide sequence: TGTGCCACAAGTCGATGGAGTAGCGAGACCCAGTACTTC. The J gene is TRBJ2-5, the V gene TRBV19; D call uncertain. There are 13 residues in the CDR3. Germline CDR1 is LNHDA and CDR2 is SQIVND (reference sequence). Trimming left V 10 bases short and J 5 bases short, with 17 bases between.

J is TRBJ1-2 and V is TRBV5-1; the match to TRBD1 covers 8 bases. Germline V gives CDR1 SGHRS, CDR2 YFSETQ. The CDR3 covers 15 residues. V shed 4 bases, J shed 5 bases, and the junction held 10 bases outside the gene matches. CDR3 in amino acids: CASSGGQAEGYGYTF. CDR3 nucleotides: TGCGCCAGCAGCGGGGGACAGGCCGAGGGGTATGGCTACACCTTC.

The chain links TRBV5-1 to TRBJ2-3, with D possibly matching TRBD1 (6 bases). Looked up from germline, CDR1 is SGHRS and CDR2 is YFSETQ. With 7 bases removed from V and 0 bases from J, the gap between germline ends came to 15 bases. The CDR3 has 15 amino acids. This chain's CDR3 is CASGSRDTSTDTQYF. In nucleotides, the CDR3 is TGCGCCAGCGGATCTAGGGACACCAGCACAGATACGCAGTATTTT.

This clone was recorded only once. The V gene is TRBV30, the J gene TRBJ2-7, with 11 bases matching TRBD2. This CDR3 is 15 amino acids long. Germline V gene lookup returns CDR1 GTSNPN and CDR2 SVGIG (reference sequence). The V segment lost 7 bases and the J segment 3 bases; nucleotides outside the gene matches: 11. The CDR3 DNA reads TGTGCCTCCCTACGGACTAGCGGGTGGGGCTACGAGCAGTACTTC. It codes for CASLRTSGWGYEQYF. Full variable domain (missing parts from reference TRBV30 and TRBJ2-7): SQTIHQWPATLVQPVGSPLSLECTVEGTSNPNLYWYRQAAGRGLQLLFYSVGIGQISSEVPQNLSASRPQDRQFILSSKKLLLSDSGFYLCASLRTSGWGYEQYFGPGTRLTVT.

This clone was seen a few times. The J gene is TRBJ1-4, the V gene TRBV25-1, with TRBD1 identical over 9 bases. The CDR3 contains 16 residues. V dropped 1 base and J dropped 7; count of bases not matched to a gene: 7. Germline V lookup: CDR1 MGHDK, CDR2 SYGVNS. The CDR3 here is CASSESRDRVVEKLFF. The CDR3 DNA reads as TGTGCCAGCAGTGAATCAAGGGACAGGGTCGTTGAAAAACTGTTTTTT. Looking up the rest from reference TRBV25-1 and TRBJ1-4 gives the full variable domain: EADIYQTPRYLVIGTGKKITLECSQTMGHDKMYWYQQDPGMELHLIHYSYGVNSTEKGDLSSESTVSRIRTEHFPLTLESARPSHTSQYLCASSESRDRVVEKLFFGSGTQLSVL.

V gene TRBV7-8 combines with J gene TRBJ1-4; TRBD1 matches 8 bases. There are 15 residues in the CDR3. Germline assignment: CDR1 SGHVS and CDR2 FQNEAQ. The ends lost 2 bases at V and 6 bases at J; junction bases unmatched: 5. The CDR3 nucleotides read TGTGCCAGCAGCTTATCCAGGACAGGGTATGAAAAACTGTTTTTT. Encoded protein: CASSLSRTGYEKLFF.

The rearrangement uses TRBV7-9 and TRBJ2-3; D is perhaps TRBD2 (6 bases). V was trimmed by 3 bases and J by 0 bases, leaving 10 bases between them. The CDR3 length is 15 residues. The germline V gene encodes CDR1 SEHNR and CDR2 FQNEAQ (reference sequence). The CDR3 DNA follows: TGTGCCAGCAGCTTCGGGACTTCTAGCACAGATACGCAGTATTTT. Residues: CASSFGTSSTDTQYF.

V usage is TRBV4-1 and J usage is TRBJ1-1; 9 positions match TRBD1. The length of the CDR3 is 14 residues. Unmatched junction bases numbered 5, after V lost 4 bases and J lost 5 bases. Germline assignment: CDR1 MGHRA and CDR2 YSYEKL. CDR3 nucleotides: TGCGCCAGCAGCCGCCCGACAGGGGGGACTGAAGCTTTCTTT. Amino acids: CASSRPTGGTEAFF.

The chain uses TRBV7-9 and TRBJ1-6; 7 nucleotides line up with TRBD1. The ends lost 5 bases at V and 10 bases at J; junction bases unmatched: 5. Germline CDR1 and CDR2: SEHNR and FQNEAQ (reference sequence). This CDR3 contains 13 residues. CDR3 nucleotide sequence: TGTGCCAGCAGCCAGGGGGTGGAATCACCCCTCCACTTT. Its translation is CASSQGVESPLHF.

The chain's CDR3 is CSVLGGTGVLNTEAFF. The CDR3 DNA follows: TGCAGCGTCCTAGGTGGGACAGGCGTTTTGAACACTGAAGCTTTCTTT. J is TRBJ1-1 and V is TRBV29-1; 8 nucleotides align to TRBD1. The CDR3 totals 16 residues. The V gene end was trimmed by 6 bases and the J gene end by 0 bases; junction bases not matched to a gene: 12. Germline V CDR1 and CDR2: SQVTM, ANQGSEA.

The chain has TRBV11-2 and TRBJ1-2; D possibly corresponds to TRBD1 (5 bases). V lost 4 bases and J lost 3, with 9 bases in between. CDR3 length: 13 amino acids. The germline V gene has CDR1 SGHAT and CDR2 FQNNGV. CDR3 protein: CASSSRVYYGYTF. CDR3 DNA: TGTGCCAGCAGCTCCAGGGTCTACTATGGCTACACCTTC.

The chain links TRBV6-1 to TRBJ1-4; maybe TRBD1 (5 bases). The germline V gene has CDR1 MNHNS and CDR2 SASEGT. V was trimmed by 10 bases and J by 4 bases, leaving 13 bases between them. CDR3 length: 13 residues. CDR3 DNA: TGTGCCATCAACAGGAGCTTTAATGAAAAACTGTTTTTT. It yields the protein CAINRSFNEKLFF.

This chain joins TRBV5-1 and TRBJ2-5, with 7 nucleotides matching TRBD2. The J call may not be correct, given that the DNA end is closer to TRBJ2-7. Per the germline V gene, CDR1 is SGHRS and CDR2 is YFSETQ. The CDR3 has 18 amino acids. CDR3 sequence: CASSLVGSDPSGSYEQYF. Written as DNA, the CDR3 is TGCGCCAGCAGCTTGGTAGGCTCGGATCCTAGCGGCTCCTACGAGCAGTACTTC.

In nucleotides, the CDR3 is TGTGCCAGCAGCTTGGACTGGGACAGGGAGGGAGGCACAGATACGCAGTATTTT. Its protein product is CASSLDWDREGGTDTQYF. This chain uses TRBV5-6 with TRBJ2-3, with 9 bases fitting TRBD1. Trimming removed 0 bases from V and 1 base from J; junction bases left unmatched: 9. Germline lookup yields CDR1 SGHDT and CDR2 YYEEEE. This CDR3 has 18 residues.

The chain combines TRBV29-1 with TRBJ2-7; no clear D gene. V was trimmed by 7 bases and J by 4 bases, leaving 11 bases between them. Germline loops: CDR1 SQVTM, CDR2 ANQGSEA. The CDR3 spans 11 residues. The CDR3 DNA follows: TGCAGCGCCCTCGACATATACGAGCAGTACTTC. Protein sequence: CSALDIYEQYF.

The rearrangement links TRBV2 to TRBJ2-2; D uncertain. V shed 6 bases and J shed 7 bases, with 9 bases lying between them. This CDR3 has 12 residues. CDR1 and CDR2 (germline): SNHLY, FYNNEI. CDR3 amino acids: CASRQEHGELFF. CDR3 DNA: TGTGCCAGCAGACAAGAACACGGGGAGCTGTTTTTT.